This T cell receptor beta chain appears in the sequencing data of a study of cytomegalovirus exposure and HLA in healthy donors. The CDR3 has 11 amino acids. Germline V gene data show CDR1 as SEHNR and CDR2 as FQNEAQ (reference sequence). The V and J ends lost 3 bases and 4 bases respectively, with 4 bases between them. The PCR ran on 60 Vbeta and 13 Jbeta primers. Some clones are missing from TCRdb's copy, which holds only in-frame ones; the method was immunoSEQ multiplex PCR. The repertoire has more than 110,000 clones, 65% to 80% of them found once; the top ten carry less than 1.5%. This clonotype originated in a male donor in good health and CMV-seropositive. V usage is TRBV7-9 and J usage is TRBJ2-7, with unresolved D. The material sequenced was PBMCs. Here the CDR3 reads CASSLSYEQYF. CDR3 sequence (DNA): TGTGCCAGCAGCTTGAGTTACGAGCAGTACTTC.